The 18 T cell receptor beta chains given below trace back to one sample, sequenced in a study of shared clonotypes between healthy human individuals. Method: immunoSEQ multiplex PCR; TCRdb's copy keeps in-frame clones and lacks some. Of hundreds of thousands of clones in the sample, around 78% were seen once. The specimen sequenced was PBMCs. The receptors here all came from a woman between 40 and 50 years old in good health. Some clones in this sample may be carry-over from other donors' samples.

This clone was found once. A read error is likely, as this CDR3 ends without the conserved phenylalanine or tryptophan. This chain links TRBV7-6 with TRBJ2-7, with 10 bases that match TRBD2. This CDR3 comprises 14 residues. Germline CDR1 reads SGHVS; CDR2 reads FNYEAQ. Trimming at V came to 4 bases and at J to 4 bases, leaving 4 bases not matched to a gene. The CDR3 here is CASSSGTSVYEQYS. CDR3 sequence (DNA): TGTGCCAGCAGCTCCGGGACTAGCGTTTACGAGCAGTACTCG.

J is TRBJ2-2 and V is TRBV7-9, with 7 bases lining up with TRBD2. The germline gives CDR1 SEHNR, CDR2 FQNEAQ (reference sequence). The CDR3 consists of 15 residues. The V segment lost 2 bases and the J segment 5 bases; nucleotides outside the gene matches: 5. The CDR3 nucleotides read TGTGCCAGCAGCTTAACGCTAGCGGTAACCGGGGAGCTGTTTTTT. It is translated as CASSLTLAVTGELFF.

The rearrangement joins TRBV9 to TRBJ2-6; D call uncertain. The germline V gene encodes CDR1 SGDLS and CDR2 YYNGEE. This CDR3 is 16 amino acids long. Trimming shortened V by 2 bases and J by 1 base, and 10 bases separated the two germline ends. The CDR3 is CASSVQVQSGANVLTF. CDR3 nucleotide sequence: TGTGCCAGCAGCGTTCAAGTCCAGTCTGGGGCCAACGTCCTGACTTTC.

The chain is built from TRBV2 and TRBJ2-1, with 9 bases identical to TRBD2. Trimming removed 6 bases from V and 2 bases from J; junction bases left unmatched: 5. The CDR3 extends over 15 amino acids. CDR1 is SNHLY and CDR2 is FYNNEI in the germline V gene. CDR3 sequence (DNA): TGTGCCAGCAGGGCTACTAGCGGGCCCTACAATGAGCAGTTCTTC. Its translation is CASRATSGPYNEQFF.

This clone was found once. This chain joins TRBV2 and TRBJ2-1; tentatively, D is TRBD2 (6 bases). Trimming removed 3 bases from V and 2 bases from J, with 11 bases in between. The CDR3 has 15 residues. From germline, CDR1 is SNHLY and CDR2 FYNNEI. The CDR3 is CASSDPRTTYNEQFF. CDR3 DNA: TGTGCCAGCAGTGACCCTAGGACTACCTACAATGAGCAGTTCTTC. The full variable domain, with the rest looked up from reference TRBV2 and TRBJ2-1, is EPEVTQTPSHQVTQMGQEVILRCVPISNHLYFYWYRQILGQKVEFLVSFYNNEISEKSEIFDDQFSVERPDGSNFTLKIRSTKLEDSAMYFCASSDPRTTYNEQFFGPGTRLTVL.

In nucleotides, the CDR3 is TGTGCCAGCAGCTACGACGGTGTCCGAAGGGCTTTCTTT. Amino acids: CASSYDGVRRAFF. The V gene is TRBV11-2, the J gene TRBJ1-1; D gene uncertain. The germline gives CDR1 SGHAT, CDR2 FQNNGV. V dropped 4 bases and J dropped 11 bases, with 17 bases sitting between them. The CDR3 covers 13 residues.

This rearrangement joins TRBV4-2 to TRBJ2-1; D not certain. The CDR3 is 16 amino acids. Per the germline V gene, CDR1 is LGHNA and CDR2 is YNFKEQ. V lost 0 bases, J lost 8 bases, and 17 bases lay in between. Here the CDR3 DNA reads TGTGCCAGCAGCCAAGATCAGGCACCTGCCCCCGATGAGCAGTTCTTC. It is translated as CASSQDQAPAPDEQFF.

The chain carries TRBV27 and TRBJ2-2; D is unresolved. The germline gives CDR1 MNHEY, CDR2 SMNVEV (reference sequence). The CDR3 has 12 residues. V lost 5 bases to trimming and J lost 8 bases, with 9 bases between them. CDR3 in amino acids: CASSPNGGELFF. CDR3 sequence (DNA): TGTGCCAGCAGTCCCAATGGGGGGGAGCTGTTTTTT.

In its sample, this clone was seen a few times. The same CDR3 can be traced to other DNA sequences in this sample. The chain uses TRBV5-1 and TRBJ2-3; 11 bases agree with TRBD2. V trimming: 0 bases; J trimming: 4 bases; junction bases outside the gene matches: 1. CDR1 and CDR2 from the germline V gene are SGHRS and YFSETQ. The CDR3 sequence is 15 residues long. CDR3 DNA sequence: TGCGCCAGCAGCTTGGTGGGACTAGCGGCAGATACGCAGTATTTT. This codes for CASSLVGLAADTQYF.

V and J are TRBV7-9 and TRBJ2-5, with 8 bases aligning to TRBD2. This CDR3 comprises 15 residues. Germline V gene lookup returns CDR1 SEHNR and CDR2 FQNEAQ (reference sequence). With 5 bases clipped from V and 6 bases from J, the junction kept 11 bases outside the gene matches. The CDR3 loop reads CASSTKRETRQTQYF. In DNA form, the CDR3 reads TGTGCCAGCAGCACTAAGCGGGAGACTAGGCAGACCCAGTACTTC.

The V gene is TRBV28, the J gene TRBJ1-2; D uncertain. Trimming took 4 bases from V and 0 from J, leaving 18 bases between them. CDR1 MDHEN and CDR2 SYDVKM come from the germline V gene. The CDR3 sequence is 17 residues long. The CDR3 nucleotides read TGTGCCAGCAGTTACCCCACATCAGCAGGAACTAACTATGGCTACACCTTC. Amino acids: CASSYPTSAGTNYGYTF.

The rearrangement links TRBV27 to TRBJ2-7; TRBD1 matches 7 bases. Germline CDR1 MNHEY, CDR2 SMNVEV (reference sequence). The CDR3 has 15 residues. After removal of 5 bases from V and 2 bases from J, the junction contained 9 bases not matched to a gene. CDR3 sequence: CASSLGQARTYEQYF. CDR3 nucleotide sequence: TGTGCCAGCAGTCTAGGACAGGCTAGAACCTACGAGCAGTACTTC.

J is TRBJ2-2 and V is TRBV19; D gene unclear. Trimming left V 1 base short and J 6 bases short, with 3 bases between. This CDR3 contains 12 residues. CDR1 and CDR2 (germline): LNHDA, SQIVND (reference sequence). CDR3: CASSIAPGELFF. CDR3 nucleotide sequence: TGTGCCAGTAGTATAGCCCCCGGGGAGCTGTTTTTT.

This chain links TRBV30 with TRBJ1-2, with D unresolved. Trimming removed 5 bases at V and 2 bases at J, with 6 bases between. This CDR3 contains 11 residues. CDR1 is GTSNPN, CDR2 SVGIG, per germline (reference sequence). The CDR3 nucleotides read TGTGCCTGGGGGGAGAACTATGGCTACACCTTC. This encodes CAWGENYGYTF.

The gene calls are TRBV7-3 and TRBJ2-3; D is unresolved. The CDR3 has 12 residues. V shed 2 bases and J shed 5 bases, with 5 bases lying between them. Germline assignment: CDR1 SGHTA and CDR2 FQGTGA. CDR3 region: CASSLLRDTQYF. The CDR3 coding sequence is TGTGCCAGCAGCTTACTACGAGATACGCAGTATTTT.

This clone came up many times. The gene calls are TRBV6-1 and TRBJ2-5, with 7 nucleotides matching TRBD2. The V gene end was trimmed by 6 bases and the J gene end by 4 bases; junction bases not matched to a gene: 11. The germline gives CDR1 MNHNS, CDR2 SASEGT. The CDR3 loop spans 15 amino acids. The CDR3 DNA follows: TGTGCCAGCAGCCGGCGGCTAGCGGATCCAGAGACCCAGTACTTC. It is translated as CASSRRLADPETQYF.

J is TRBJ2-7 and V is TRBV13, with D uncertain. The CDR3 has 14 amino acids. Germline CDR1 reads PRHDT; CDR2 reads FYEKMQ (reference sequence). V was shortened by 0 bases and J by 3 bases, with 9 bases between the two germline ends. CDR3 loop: CASSLGVDYYEQYF. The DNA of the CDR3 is TGTGCCAGCAGCTTAGGAGTCGATTACTACGAGCAGTACTTC.

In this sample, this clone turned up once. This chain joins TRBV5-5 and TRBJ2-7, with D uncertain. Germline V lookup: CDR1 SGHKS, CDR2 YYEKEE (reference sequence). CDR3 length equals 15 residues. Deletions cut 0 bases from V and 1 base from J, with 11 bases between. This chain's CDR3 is CASSLGGQASYEQYF. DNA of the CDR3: TGTGCCAGCAGCTTGGGTGGGCAGGCGTCCTACGAGCAGTACTTC.